This TCR beta chain was documented in a study of long-term antiretroviral therapy in people with HIV. Study-level findings and limits: Diversity rose after ART but stayed below transplant donor controls.

About this clone itself: Its antigen is as yet unknown.

Germline assignment: CDR1 LNHDA and CDR2 SQIVND (reference sequence). J lost 4 bases, V lost 4 bases, and 13 bases had no gene match. This CDR3 has 16 amino acids. No donor had fewer than one pre-ART PBMC sample or fewer than two post-ART PBMC samples. Treated in the United States were all of the participants with HIV. Specimens carried about 0.85-10 million cryopreserved PBMC before DNA extraction. Runs used v3.0 of the immunoSEQ assay and were done at survey level. The repertoire was sequenced with immunoSEQ multiplex PCR; TCRdb's copy has only in-frame clones and lacks some. The sample lists tens of thousands of clones, approximately 93% occurring once.

Sequencing was performed on unsorted PBMCs, taken almost 6.7 years after starting antiretroviral therapy. The sequence derives from a woman in her thirties or forties with HIV. The V and J genes are TRBV19 and TRBJ2-7; TRBD2 aligns across 7 bases. CDR3 loop: CASSKSYGGTKYEQYF. CDR3 coding DNA: TGTGCCAGTAGTAAGTCGTACGGGGGGACCAAATACGAGCAGTACTTC.